Many counts were recorded for the clone carrying this T cell receptor beta chain. Its antigen is not identified. Newly diagnosed, the hyperthyroidism patients had under 2 months' duration and were aged 18 to 65. In this cohort, patients with other autoimmune diseases, uncontrolled infections, pregnancy or lactation were excluded. These data are taken from a study of Graves' ophthalmopathy and Graves' hyperthyroidism. Study-level findings and limits: As the model predicted ophthalmopathy progression, it achieved a sensitivity of just over 70% and a specificity of around 73%.

J was trimmed by 2 bases and V by 1 base; bases with no gene match: 10. The CDR3 length is 17 residues. Germline V gene lookup returns CDR1 SGHAT and CDR2 FQNNGV. Researchers took RNA transcripts and amplified TCR beta CDR3 regions from them. Following a first-round RT-PCR that used HTBI primers, a second-round multiplex PCR was carried out. TCRdb re-analysed the multiplex PCR reads in MiXCR, keeping a single row per CDR3 protein. The sample lists a few hundred thousand distinct CDR3 sequences; roughly 21% were seen once. This clonotype originated in a young woman with stable Graves' hyperthyroidism. The source material was peripheral blood. The V and J genes are TRBV11-2 and TRBJ2-5; TRBD1 matches at 7 bases. CDR3 DNA: TGTGCCAGCAGCTTAGGTCTGACAGGGAATATACAAGAGACCCAGTACTTC. It yields the protein CASSLGLTGNIQETQYF.